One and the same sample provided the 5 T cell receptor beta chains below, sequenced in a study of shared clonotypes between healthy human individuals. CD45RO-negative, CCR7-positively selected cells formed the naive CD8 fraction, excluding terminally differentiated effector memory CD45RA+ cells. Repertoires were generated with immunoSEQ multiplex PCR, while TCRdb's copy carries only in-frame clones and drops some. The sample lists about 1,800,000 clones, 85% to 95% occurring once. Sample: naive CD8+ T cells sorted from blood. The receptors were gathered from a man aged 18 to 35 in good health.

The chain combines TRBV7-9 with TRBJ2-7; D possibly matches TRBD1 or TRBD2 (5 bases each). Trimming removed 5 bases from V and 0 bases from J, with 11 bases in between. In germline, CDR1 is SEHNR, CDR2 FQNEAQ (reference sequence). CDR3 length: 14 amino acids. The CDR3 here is CASSHPGASYEQYF. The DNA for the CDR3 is TGTGCCAGCAGCCACCCCGGGGCCTCCTACGAGCAGTACTTC.

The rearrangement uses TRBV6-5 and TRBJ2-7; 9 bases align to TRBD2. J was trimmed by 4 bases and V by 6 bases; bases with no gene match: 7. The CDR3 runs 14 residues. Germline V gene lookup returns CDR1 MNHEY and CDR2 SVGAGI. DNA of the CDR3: TGTGCCAGCAGCTTAGCGGGAGTACGGTACGAGCAGTACTTC. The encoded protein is CASSLAGVRYEQYF.

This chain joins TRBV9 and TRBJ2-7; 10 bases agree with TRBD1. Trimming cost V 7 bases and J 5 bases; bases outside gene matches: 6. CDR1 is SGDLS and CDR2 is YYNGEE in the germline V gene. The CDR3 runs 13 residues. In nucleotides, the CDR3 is TGTGCCAGCGGGGGACAGGGGCCAGACGAGCAGTACTTC. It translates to CASGGQGPDEQYF.

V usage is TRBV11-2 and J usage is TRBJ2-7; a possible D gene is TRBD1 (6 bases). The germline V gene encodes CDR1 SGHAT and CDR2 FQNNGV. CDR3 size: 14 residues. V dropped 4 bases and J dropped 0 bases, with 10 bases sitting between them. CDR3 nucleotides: TGTGCCAGCAGCTGGGACACTCACTCCTACGAGCAGTACTTC. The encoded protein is CASSWDTHSYEQYF.

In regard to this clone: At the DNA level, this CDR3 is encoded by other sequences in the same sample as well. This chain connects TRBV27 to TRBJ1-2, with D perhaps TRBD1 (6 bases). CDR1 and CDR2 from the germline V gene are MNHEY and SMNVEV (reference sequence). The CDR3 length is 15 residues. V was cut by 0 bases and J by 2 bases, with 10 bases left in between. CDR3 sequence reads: CASSLSPTGNYGYTF. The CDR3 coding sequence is TGTGCCAGCAGTTTATCCCCCACAGGGAACTATGGCTACACCTTC.